Listed here are 2 T cell receptor beta chains from one sample, sequenced in a study of OX40 agonist ivuxolimab in advanced cancers. The library was produced with the immunoSEQ multiplex PCR assay. Entries here come from immuneACCESS through TCRdb and include only in-frame sequences with V and J called. Some clones fail to appear in such tables; in the studies checked, an unresolved V gene covers under half of the shortfall, and the cause of the remainder is unknown. The sample profile shows about 43,000 clones; roughly 86% of them were found once. The top ten hold under 40% of the sample. Sequencing was performed on CD4+ or CD8+ T cells sorted from blood, taken in a trial of the OX40 agonist ivuxolimab. The receptors originated from an adult with an advanced solid tumor such as melanoma, head and neck, liver or kidney cancer.

The CDR3 region is CASSRVGLMEGYGYTF. The CDR3 nucleotides are TGTGCCAGCAGCCGGGTAGGACTGATGGAGGGCTATGGCTACACCTTC. The chain is built from TRBV5-5 and TRBJ1-2; D unresolved. V was pared by 4 bases and J by 4 bases, with 20 bases between. Germline-derived CDR1 and CDR2 are SGHKS and YYEKEE (reference sequence). This CDR3 spans 16 amino acids.

V is TRBV30 and J is TRBJ2-3, with a possible D match to TRBD2 (6 bases). Trimming took off 3 bases at V and 0 bases at J, with 19 bases between the two ends. Germline CDR1 reads GTSNPN; CDR2 reads SVGIG (reference sequence). There are 17 residues in the CDR3. CDR3 sequence: CAWSSPWAGPSTDTQYF. CDR3 DNA: TGTGCCTGGAGCTCCCCCTGGGCGGGGCCGAGCACAGATACGCAGTATTTT. Full variable domain (outside the CDR3, taken from reference TRBV30 and TRBJ2-3): SQTIHQWPATLVQPVGSPLSLECTVEGTSNPNLYWYRQAAGRGLQLLFYSVGIGQISSEVPQNLSASRPQDRQFILSSKKLLLSDSGFYLCAWSSPWAGPSTDTQYFGPGTRLTVL.